Described below is a single T cell receptor beta chain sequence and its context. In the source study's methods: Amplification of reference gene primers was used by the study to estimate nucleated cell counts. The assay was immunoSEQ multiplex PCR, and TCRdb's table has in-frame clones only and misses some. That table furnishes V, J and clone size, whereas the DNA furnished D and trimming. The top ten hold roughly a tenth of the sample, which has around 330,000 clones, about nine tenths seen once. The data were taken from a study of blood T cell repertoires in COVID-19. Across the study: T cells, B-cell-depleted T cells, or PBMCs supplied cDNA or gDNA.

The age range of participants was about 18 to 100 years, with residence in more than 20 US areas. Clinical history reported by participants formed the basis on which cohorts were assigned. V lost 5 bases and J lost 0; bases outside the gene matches: 1. Germline CDR1 reads SGHTA; CDR2 reads FQGNSA. This CDR3 comprises 14 residues. Sample: PBMCs or T cells enriched from blood (not recorded which). This TCR derives from a woman between 40 and 55 years old who had recovered from COVID-19. V is TRBV7-2 and J is TRBJ2-3; 8 nucleotides match TRBD1. The DNA for the CDR3 is TGTGCCAGCAGCCGGGACAGGAGCACAGATACGCAGTATTTT. It translates to CASSRDRSTDTQYF.